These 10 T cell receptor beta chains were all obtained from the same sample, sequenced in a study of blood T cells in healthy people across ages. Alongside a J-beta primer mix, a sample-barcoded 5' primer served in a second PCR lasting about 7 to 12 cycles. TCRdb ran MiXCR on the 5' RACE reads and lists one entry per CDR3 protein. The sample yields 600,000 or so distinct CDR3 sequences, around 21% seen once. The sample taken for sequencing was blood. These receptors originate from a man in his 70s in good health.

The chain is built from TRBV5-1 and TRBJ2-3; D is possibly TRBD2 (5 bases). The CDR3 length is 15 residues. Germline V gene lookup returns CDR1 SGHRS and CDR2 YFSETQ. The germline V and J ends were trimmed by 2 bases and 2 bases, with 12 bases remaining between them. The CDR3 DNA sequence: TGCGCCAGCAGCTTCAAAGCGGCCGTCACAGATACGCAGTATTTT. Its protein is CASSFKAAVTDTQYF.

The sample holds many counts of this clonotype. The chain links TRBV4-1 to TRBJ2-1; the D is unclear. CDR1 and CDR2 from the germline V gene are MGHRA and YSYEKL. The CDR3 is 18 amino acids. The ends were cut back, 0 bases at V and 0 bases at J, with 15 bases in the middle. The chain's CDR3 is CASSQEGYDSISYNEQFF. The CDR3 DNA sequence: TGCGCCAGCAGCCAAGAAGGGTACGACTCGATCTCCTACAATGAGCAGTTCTTC.

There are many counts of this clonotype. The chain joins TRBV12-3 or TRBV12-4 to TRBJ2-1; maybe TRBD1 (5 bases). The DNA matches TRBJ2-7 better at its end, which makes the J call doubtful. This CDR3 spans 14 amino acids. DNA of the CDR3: TGTGCCAGCAGTGTTGCAGGGCAAACCTACGAGCAGTACTTC. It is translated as CASSVAGQTYEQYF.

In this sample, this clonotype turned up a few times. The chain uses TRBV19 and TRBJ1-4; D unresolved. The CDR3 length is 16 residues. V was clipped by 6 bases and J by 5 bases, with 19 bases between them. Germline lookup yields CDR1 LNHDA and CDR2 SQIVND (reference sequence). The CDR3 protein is CASRSRADTWNEKLFF. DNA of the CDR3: TGTGCCAGTAGATCTAGGGCCGATACCTGGAATGAAAAACTGTTTTTT.

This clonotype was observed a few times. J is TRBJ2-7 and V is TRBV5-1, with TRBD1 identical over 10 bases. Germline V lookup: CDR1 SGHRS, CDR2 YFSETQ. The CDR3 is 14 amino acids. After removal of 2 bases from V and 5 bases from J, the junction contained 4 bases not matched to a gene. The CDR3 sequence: CASSFGTGENEQYF. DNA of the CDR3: TGCGCCAGCAGCTTTGGGACAGGGGAAAACGAGCAGTACTTC.

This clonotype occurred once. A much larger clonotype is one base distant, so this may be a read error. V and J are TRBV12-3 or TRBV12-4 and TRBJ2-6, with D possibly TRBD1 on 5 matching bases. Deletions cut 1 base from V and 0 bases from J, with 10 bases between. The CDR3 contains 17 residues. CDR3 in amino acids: CASSLEQGASGANVLTF. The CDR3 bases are TGTGCCAGCAGTTTAGAGCAGGGCGCCTCTGGGGCCAACGTCCTGACTTTC.

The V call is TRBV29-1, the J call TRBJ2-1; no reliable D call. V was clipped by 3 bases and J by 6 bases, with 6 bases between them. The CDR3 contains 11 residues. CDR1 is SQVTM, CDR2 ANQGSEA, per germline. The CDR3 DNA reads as TGCAGCGTTGAGTTGGGCAATGAGCAGTTCTTC. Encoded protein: CSVELGNEQFF.

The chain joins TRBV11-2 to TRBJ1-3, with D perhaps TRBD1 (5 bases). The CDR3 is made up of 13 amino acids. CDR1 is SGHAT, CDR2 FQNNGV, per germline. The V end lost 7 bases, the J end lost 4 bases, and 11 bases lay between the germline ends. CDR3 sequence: CASTGAKGNTIYF. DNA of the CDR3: TGTGCCAGCACCGGGGCTAAGGGAAACACCATATATTTT.

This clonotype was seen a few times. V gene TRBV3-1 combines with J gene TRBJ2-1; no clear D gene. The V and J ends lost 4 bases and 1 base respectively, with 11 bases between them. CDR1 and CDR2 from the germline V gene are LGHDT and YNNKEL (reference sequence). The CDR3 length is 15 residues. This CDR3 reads CASSPPWLSYNEQFF. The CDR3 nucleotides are TGTGCCAGCAGCCCTCCTTGGCTTTCCTACAATGAGCAGTTCTTC.

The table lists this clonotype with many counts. The CDR3 sequence is CASSVGGARETQYF. CDR3 DNA sequence: TGTGCCAGCAGCGTAGGCGGGGCCCGAGAGACCCAGTACTTC. The V gene is TRBV9, the J gene TRBJ2-5; a possible D gene is TRBD2 (6 bases). The germline CDR1 and CDR2 sequences are SGDLS and YYNGEE. Between the trimmed V and J ends, which lost 0 bases and 4 bases, there was a span of 10 bases. This CDR3 comprises 14 residues.